Listed below are T cell receptor beta chains from one sample, sequenced in a study of early T cells in non-severe SARS-CoV-2 infection. TCRdb reanalysed the 5' RACE reads using MiXCR and keeps one entry per CDR3 protein. The sample lists fewer than 100,000 distinct CDR3 sequences; approximately 12% were seen once. The source material was whole blood. The source of these receptors is an adult who was a healthcare worker with PCR-confirmed SARS-CoV-2 infection or an uninfected control (not recorded which). CDR3s include the opening cysteine and the closing phenylalanine or tryptophan. The D gene is left open where the match is weak. The listing skips clone size in some rows; elsewhere it reads once, few, many or a size class.

D: NA; size: NA; V: TRBV13; J: TRBJ2-7; CDR3: CASGTGSLIHEQYF; DNA: TGTGCCAGCGGAACCGGGAGTCTCATCCACGAGCAGTACTTC
D: NA; size: NA; V: TRBV6-6; J: TRBJ2-7; CDR3: CASSETGRSLLGASYEQYF; DNA: TGTGCCAGCAGTGAAACCGGGCGGTCCTTGCTAGGGGCCTCCTACGAGCAGTACTTC
D: NA; size: NA; V: TRBV7-8; J: TRBJ2-3; CDR3: CASSSWTARITDTQYF; DNA: TGTGCCAGCAGCTCCTGGACAGCTCGGATCACAGATACGCAGTATTTT
D: TRBD1; size: NA; V: TRBV28; J: TRBJ1-5; CDR3: CASSAQGARMPQHF; DNA: TGTGCCAGCAGTGCACAGGGGGCGCGTATGCCCCAGCATTTT
D: NA; size: few; V: TRBV12-3/TRBV12-4; J: TRBJ2-1; CDR3: CASSFRDSSNEQFF; DNA: TGTGCCAGCAGTTTCCGGGACTCCTCCAATGAGCAGTTCTTC
D: TRBD1; size: few; V: TRBV27; J: TRBJ2-7; CDR3: CASSPRTGIGVEQYF; DNA: TGTGCCAGCAGTCCAAGGACAGGGATCGGGGTCGAGCAGTACTTC
D: TRBD2; size: NA; V: TRBV28; J: TRBJ2-3; CDR3: CASSTLAGTQYF; DNA: TGTGCCAGCAGTACCCTAGCGGGTACGCAGTATTTT
D: NA; size: NA; V: TRBV20-1; J: TRBJ2-3; CDR3: CSARGVPGVPDTQYF; DNA: TGCAGTGCAAGGGGAGTGCCGGGAGTGCCAGATACGCAGTATTTT
D: NA; size: few; V: TRBV20-1; J: TRBJ1-2; CDR3: CSARDADGSLVLGYTF; DNA: TGCAGTGCTAGAGACGCGGACGGAAGCTTAGTACTTGGCTACACCTTC
D: NA; size: few; V: TRBV15; J: TRBJ2-5; CDR3: CATSGTDQETQYF; DNA: TGTGCCACCAGCGGGACGGACCAAGAGACCCAGTACTTC
D: NA; size: NA; V: TRBV7-8; J: TRBJ2-1; CDR3: CASSSGTYNEQFF; DNA: TGTGCCAGCAGTTCCGGGACCTACAATGAGCAGTTCTTC
D: NA; size: many; V: TRBV11-2; J: TRBJ2-1; CDR3: CASSLGEDNEQFF; DNA: TGTGCCAGCAGTCTGGGGGAGGACAATGAGCAGTTCTTC
D: NA; size: few; V: TRBV24-1; J: TRBJ2-1; CDR3: CATSAPGLLNYNEQFF; DNA: TGTGCCACCAGTGCCCCGGGACTTCTTAACTACAATGAGCAGTTCTTC
D: NA; size: NA; V: TRBV28; J: TRBJ2-7; CDR3: CASSRNPGSTYEQYF; DNA: TGTGCCAGCAGCCGTAACCCCGGGAGCACCTACGAGCAGTACTTC